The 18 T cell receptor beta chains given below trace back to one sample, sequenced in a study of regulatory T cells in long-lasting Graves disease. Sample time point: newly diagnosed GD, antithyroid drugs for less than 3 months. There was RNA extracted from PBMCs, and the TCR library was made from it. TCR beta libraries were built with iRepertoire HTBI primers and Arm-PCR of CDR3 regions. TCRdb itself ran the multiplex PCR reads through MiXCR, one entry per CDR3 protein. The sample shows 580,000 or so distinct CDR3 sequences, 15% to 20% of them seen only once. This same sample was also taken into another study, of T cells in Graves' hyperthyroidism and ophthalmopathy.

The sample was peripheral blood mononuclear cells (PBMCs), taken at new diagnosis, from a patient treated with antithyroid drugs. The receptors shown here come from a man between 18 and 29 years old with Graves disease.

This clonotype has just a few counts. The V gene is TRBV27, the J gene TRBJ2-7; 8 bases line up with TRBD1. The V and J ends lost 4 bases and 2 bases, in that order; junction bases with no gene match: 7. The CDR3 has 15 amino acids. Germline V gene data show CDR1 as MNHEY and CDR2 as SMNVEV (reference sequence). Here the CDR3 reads CASSSWAGGPYEQYF. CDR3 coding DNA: TGTGCCAGCAGTTCTTGGGCAGGGGGCCCCTACGAGCAGTACTTC.

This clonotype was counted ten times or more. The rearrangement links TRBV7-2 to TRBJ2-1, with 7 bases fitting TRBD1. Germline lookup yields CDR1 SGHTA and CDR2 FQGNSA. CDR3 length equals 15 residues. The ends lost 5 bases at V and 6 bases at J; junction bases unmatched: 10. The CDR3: CASSATATGTNEQFF. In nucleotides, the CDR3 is TGTGCCAGCAGCGCCACTGCGACAGGGACCAATGAGCAGTTCTTC.

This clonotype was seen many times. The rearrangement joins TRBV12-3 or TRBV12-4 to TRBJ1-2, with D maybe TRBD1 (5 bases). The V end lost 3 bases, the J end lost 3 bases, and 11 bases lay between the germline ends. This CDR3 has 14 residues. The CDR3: CASSLAREDYGYTF. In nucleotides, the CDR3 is TGTGCCAGCAGTTTGGCCAGGGAGGACTATGGCTACACCTTC.

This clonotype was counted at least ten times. The CDR3 DNA sequence: TGTGCCAGCAGCAATAGGGGAAAAGAGACCCAGTACTTC. It codes for CASSNRGKETQYF. The chain has TRBV28 and TRBJ2-5; a possible D gene is TRBD1 (5 bases). Germline V gene data show CDR1 as MDHEN and CDR2 as SYDVKM. The V gene lost 6 bases and the J gene lost 3 bases, with 11 bases spanning the gap. The CDR3 sequence is 13 residues long. The full variable domain, rest sourced from reference TRBV28 and TRBJ2-5, is DVKVTQSSRYLVKRTGEKVFLECVQDMDHENMFWYRQDPGLGLRLIYFSYDVKMKEKGDIPEGYSVSREKKERFSLILESASTNQTSMYLCASSNRGKETQYFGPGTRLLVL.

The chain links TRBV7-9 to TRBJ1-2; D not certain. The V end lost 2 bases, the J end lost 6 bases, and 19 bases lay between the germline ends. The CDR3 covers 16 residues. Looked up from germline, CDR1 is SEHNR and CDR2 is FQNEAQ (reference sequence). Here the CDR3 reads CASSLLSRMGWDGYTF. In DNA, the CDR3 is TGTGCCAGCAGCTTATTGTCTCGGATGGGGTGGGATGGCTACACCTTC.

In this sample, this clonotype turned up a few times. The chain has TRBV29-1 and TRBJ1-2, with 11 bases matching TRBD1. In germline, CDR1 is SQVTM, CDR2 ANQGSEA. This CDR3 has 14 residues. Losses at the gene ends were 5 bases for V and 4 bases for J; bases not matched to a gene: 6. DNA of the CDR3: TGCAGCGTTACAGGACAGGGGGCGTCCTATGGCTACACCTTC. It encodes CSVTGQGASYGYTF.

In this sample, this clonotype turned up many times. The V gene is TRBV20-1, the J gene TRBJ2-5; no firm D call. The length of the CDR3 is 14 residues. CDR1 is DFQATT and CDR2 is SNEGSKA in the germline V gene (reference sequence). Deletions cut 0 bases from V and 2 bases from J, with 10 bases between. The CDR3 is CSARDTAAQETQYF. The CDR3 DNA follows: TGCAGTGCTAGAGATACGGCAGCTCAAGAGACCCAGTACTTC.

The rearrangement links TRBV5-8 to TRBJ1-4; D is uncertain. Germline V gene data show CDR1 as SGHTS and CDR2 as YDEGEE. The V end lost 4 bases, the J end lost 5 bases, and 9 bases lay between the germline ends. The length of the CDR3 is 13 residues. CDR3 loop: CASSPEENEKLFF. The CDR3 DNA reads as TGTGCCAGCAGCCCGGAAGAAAATGAAAAACTGTTTTTT.

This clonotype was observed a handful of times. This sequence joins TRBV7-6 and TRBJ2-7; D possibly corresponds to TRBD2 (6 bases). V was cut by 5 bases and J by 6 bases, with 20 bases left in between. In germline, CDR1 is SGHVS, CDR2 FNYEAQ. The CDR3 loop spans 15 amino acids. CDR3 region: CASSDARGRGFEQYF. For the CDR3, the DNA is TGTGCCAGCAGCGACGCCCGGGGGAGAGGGTTCGAGCAGTACTTC.

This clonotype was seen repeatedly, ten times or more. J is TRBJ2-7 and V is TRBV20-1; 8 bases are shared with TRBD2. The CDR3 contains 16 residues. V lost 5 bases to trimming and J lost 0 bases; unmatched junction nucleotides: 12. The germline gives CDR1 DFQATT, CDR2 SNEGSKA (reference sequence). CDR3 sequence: CSAPRLAGMSSYEQYF. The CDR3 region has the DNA TGCAGTGCTCCCCGCCTAGCGGGTATGAGCTCCTACGAGCAGTACTTC.

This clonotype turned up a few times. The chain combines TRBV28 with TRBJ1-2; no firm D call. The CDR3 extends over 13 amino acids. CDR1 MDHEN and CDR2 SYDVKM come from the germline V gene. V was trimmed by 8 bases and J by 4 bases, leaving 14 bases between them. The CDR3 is CASVNRAPYGYTF. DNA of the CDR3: TGTGCCAGCGTAAACCGGGCACCCTATGGCTACACCTTC.

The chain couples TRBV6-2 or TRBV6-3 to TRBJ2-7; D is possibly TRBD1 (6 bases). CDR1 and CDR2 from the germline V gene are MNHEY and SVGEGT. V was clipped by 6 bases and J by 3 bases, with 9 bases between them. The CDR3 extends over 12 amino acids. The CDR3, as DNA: TGTGCCAGCAGACGGACAGACTACGAGCAGTACTTC. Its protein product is CASRRTDYEQYF.

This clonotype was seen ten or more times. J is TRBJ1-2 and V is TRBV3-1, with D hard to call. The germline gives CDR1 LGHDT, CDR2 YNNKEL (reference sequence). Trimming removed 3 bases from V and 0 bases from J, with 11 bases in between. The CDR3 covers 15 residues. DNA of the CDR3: TGTGCCAGCAGCCAGGGTTGGATTTCTAACTATGGCTACACCTTC. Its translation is CASSQGWISNYGYTF. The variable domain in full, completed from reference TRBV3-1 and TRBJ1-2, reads DTAVSQTPKYLVTQMGNDKSIKCEQNLGHDTMYWYKQDSKKFLKIMFSYNNKELIINETVPNRFSPKSPDKAHLNLHINSLELGDSAVYFCASSQGWISNYGYTFGSGTRLTVV.

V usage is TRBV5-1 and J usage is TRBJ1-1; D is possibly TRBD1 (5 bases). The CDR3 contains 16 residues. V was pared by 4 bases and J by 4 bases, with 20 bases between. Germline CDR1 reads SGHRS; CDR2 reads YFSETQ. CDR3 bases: TGCGCCAGCAGCCAGGGCGACGGGGCGGGGGGCACTGAAGCTTTCTTT. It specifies CASSQGDGAGGTEAFF. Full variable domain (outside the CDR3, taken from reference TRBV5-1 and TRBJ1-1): KAGVTQTPRYLIKTRGQQVTLSCSPISGHRSVSWYQQTPGQGLQFLFEYFSETQRNKGNFPGRFSGRQFSNSRSEMNVSTLELGDSALYLCASSQGDGAGGTEAFFGQGTRLTVV.

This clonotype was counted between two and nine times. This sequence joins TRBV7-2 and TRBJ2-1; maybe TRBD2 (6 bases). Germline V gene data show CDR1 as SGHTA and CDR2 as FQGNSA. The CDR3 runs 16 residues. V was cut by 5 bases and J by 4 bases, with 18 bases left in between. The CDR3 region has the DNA TGTGCCAGCAGCCCCGGGGCGGGGCAGCCTTACAATGAGCAGTTCTTC. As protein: CASSPGAGQPYNEQFF.

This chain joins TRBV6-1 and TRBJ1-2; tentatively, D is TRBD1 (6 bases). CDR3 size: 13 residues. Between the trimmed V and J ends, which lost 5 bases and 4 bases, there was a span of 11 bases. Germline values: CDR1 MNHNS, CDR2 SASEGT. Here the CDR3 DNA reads TGTGCCAGCAGTCTCGGGGGGCCCTATGGCTACACCTTC. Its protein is CASSLGGPYGYTF.

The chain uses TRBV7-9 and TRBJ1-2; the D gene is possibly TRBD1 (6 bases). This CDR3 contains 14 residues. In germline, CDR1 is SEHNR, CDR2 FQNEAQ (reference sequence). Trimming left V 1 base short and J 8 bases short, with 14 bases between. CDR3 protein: CASSLDPGAQGYTF. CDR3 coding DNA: TGTGCCAGCAGCTTAGATCCAGGGGCGCAGGGCTACACCTTC.

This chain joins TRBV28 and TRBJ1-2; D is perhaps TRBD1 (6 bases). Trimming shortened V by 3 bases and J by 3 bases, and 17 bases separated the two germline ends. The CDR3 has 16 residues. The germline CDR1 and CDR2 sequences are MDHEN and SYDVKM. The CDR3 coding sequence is TGTGCCAGCAGTTTGGCACCCGGACAGTACGACTATGGCTACACCTTC. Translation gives CASSLAPGQYDYGYTF.